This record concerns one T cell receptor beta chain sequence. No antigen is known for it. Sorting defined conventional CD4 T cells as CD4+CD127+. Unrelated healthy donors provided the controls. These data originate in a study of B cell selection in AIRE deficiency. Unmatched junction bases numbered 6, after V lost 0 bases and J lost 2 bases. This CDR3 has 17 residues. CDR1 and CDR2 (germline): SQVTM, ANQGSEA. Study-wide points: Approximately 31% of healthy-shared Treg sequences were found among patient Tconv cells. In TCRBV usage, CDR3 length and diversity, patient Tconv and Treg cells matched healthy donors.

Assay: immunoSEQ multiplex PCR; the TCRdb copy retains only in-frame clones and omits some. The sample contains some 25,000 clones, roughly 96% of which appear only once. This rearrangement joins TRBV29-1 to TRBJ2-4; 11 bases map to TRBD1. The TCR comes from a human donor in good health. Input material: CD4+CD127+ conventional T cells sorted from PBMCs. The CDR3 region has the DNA TGCAGCGTTGAAGATCGGGGGGACAGGGGGTCCAAAAACATTCAGTACTTC. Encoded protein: CSVEDRGDRGSKNIQYF.